This T cell receptor (beta chain) was found in a study of blood T cell repertoires in COVID-19. Here immunoSEQ multiplex PCR was the method, and the copy in TCRdb shows in-frame clones only, minus some. The data show 55,000 to 85,000 clones, with about nine tenths seen just once and about 5.1% held by the top ten. CDR3 length equals 15 residues. Trimming removed 6 bases from V and 0 bases from J, with 14 bases in between. Germline values: CDR1 SGHVS, CDR2 FQNEAQ. The sequenced sample consisted of peripheral blood. This clonotype was obtained from a woman aged 18 to 35 with acute or convalescent COVID-19. V usage is TRBV7-8 and J usage is TRBJ1-1; D is ambiguous. CDR3 DNA: TGTGCCAGCAGTCCGGGAAGGGCAGTGAACACTGAAGCTTTCTTT. Translation: CASSPGRAVNTEAFF.